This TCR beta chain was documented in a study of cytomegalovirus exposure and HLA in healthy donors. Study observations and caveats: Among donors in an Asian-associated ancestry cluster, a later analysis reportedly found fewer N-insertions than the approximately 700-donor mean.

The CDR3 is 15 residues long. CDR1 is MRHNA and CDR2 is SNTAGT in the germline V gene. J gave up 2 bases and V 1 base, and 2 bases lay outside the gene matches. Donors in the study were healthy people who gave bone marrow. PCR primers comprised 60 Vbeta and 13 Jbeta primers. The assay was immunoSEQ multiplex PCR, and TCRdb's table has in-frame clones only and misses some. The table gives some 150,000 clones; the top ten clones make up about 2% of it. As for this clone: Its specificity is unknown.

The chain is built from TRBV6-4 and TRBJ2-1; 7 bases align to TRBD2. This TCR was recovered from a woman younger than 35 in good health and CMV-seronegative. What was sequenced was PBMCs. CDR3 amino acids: CASSDFAGAYNEQFF. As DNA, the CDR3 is TGTGCCAGCAGTGACTTCGCGGGAGCCTACAATGAGCAGTTCTTC.